The clone carrying this T cell receptor (beta chain) was seen many times. One junction end does not reproduce the germline sequence, and a read error may be involved. This entry is derived from a study of low-dose radiotherapy and immunotherapy resistance in tumors. Looking at the study overall: Patients were treated with intravenous nivolumab at 240 mg every two weeks and were also dosed with ipilimumab at 1 mg/kg every six weeks.

CDR1 is MDHEN, CDR2 SYDVKM, per germline. The CDR3 sequence is 15 residues long. This sample's time point: after trial treatment. As for treatment: LDRT plus nivolumab, ipilimumab, low-dose cyclophosphamide and aspirin (RACIN trial). Each eligible patient had an advanced solid tumor, and these tumors lacked tumor-infiltrating lymphocytes. TRAV- and TRBV-specific primers, spanning alpha and beta chains, primed first-strand cDNA. The PCR that amplified TCRs ran for roughly 20 cycles, relying on a constant-region primer and a V-primer adapter. Amplifying the isolated mRNA was done by in vitro transcription. A single record per CDR3 protein comes from TCRdb applying MiXCR to the reads. The sample lists tens of thousands of distinct CDR3 sequences; about 17% were seen once.

The chain combines TRBV28 with TRBJ2-2, with 14 bases matching TRBD2. The receptor was isolated from a male donor with prostate cancer. Sample: PBMCs, taken after low-dose radiotherapy plus immunotherapy. The CDR3 nucleotides are TGCGCCTCGGAGACTAGCGGGAGGGCCGGCGGGGAGCTGTTTTTT. Translating gives CASETSGRAGGELFF.